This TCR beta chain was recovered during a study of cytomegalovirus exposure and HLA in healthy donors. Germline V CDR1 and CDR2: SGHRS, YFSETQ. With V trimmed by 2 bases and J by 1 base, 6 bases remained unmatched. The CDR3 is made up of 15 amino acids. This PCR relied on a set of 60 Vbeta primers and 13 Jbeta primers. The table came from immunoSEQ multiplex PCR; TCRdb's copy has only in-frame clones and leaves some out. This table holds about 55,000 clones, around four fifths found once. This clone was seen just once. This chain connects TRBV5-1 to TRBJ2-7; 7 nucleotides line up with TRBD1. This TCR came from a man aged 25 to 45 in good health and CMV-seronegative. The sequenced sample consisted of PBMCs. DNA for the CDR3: TGCGCCAGCAGCTTCTCGTCACAGGGGTCCTACGAGCAGTACTTC. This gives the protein CASSFSSQGSYEQYF.